This T cell receptor (beta chain) derives from a study of T-cell memory formation after mild COVID-19. After 5'RACE with constant-segment primers, TCR alpha and TCR beta cDNA libraries carrying sample barcodes and UMIs were obtained. TCRdb re-called the 5' RACE reads with MiXCR, one entry per CDR3 protein. The sample yields 100,000 to 120,000 distinct CDR3 sequences, 22% seen once. The CDR3 runs 14 residues. Germline V gene data show CDR1 as DFQATT and CDR2 as SNEGSKA (reference sequence). The ends were cut back, 6 bases at V and 3 bases at J, with 15 bases in the middle. The sequencing input was PBMCs or a T cell subset sorted from them (not recorded which). This sequence joins TRBV20-1 and TRBJ1-5; D is perhaps TRBD1 (5 bases). The receptor's source is a man aged 18 to 30 who had mild COVID-19 (a few samples of this study predate the infection). Cell type and time point are not known. CDR3 DNA: TGCAGTGCGGGAGGGGCCAACCCCAATCAGCCCCAGCATTTT. Translation: CSAGGANPNQPQHF.